This record concerns one T cell receptor (beta chain) sequence. These data come from a study of blood T cell repertoires in COVID-19. About the research overall: COVID-19 samples from acute and convalescent phases originated in the United States, Italy and Spain. In each case, the material was cDNA or gDNA derived from T cells, B-cell-depleted T cells, or PBMCs.

Per the original methods: Amplifying reference gene primers gave estimates of nucleated cell counts. Generated by immunoSEQ multiplex PCR, the TCRdb table keeps only in-frame clones and is missing some. The V and J calls and the clone size are those of that table, but D and trimming were determined from the DNA. There are some 160,000 clones in the sample; 80% occur only once, and 6.5% lies in the top ten. The clonotype was recovered from an older man with active or convalescent COVID-19. Sequences were obtained from peripheral blood.

The CDR3, as DNA: TGCGCCAGCAGCTCCACCGGGACTAGTAAGAATGAGCAGTTCTTC. Translated: CASSSTGTSKNEQFF. The V call is TRBV5-1, the J call TRBJ2-1, with 8 bases aligning to TRBD2. The CDR3 extends over 15 amino acids. V shed 3 bases, J shed 7 bases, and the junction held 9 bases outside the gene matches. Germline CDR1 reads SGHRS; CDR2 reads YFSETQ.